This T cell receptor (beta chain) is from a study of CD8 T cells in Susac syndrome. V trimming: 1 base; J trimming: 7 bases; junction bases outside the gene matches: 8. The CDR3 has 15 amino acids. Germline CDR1 SGHDN, CDR2 FVKESK. An input of about 0.45 to 1 ug of RNA was subjected to reverse transcription using random hexamers. The CDR3 of TCR beta was amplified by immunoSEQ multiplex PCR across 54 Vbeta and 13 Jbeta. TCRdb itself ran the immunoSEQ multiplex PCR reads through MiXCR, one entry per CDR3 protein. Among 100,000 to 150,000 distinct CDR3 sequences listed, 65% to 90% were seen once. Sequencing of TCR beta covered CD8+ and CD4+ T cells obtained from blood.

The specimen sequenced was CD8+ T cells from PBMCs. The chain recombines TRBV14 with TRBJ2-5; 8 nucleotides align to TRBD1. This TCR came from a human donor with multiple sclerosis. The CDR3 region is CASSQGTGNGGTQYF. The CDR3, as DNA: TGTGCCAGCAGCCAAGGGACAGGGAACGGAGGGACCCAGTACTTC.